The clone carrying this T cell receptor (beta chain) was picked up many times. Its antigen is unidentified. The data stem from a study of identical twins. Findings and limits, study-wide: There was an excess of low generation probability in the out-of-frame alpha sequences that twins shared. Rather than following the same donors, the conclusions depended on cross-sectional statistical analysis. For cord blood, abundant beta clonotypes had fewer insertions, unlike memory repertoires, which showed none.

The germline V gene has CDR1 LGHDT and CDR2 YNNKEL (reference sequence). V dropped 4 bases and J dropped 2; count of bases not matched to a gene: 5. The length of the CDR3 is 16 residues. TCRdb independently ran MiXCR on the 5' RACE reads; one entry per CDR3 protein. The sample shows some 560,000 distinct CDR3 sequences, around 9.6% of them seen only once. A further study also used this sample, focusing on yellow fever vaccine responses in identical twins. According to that study: Twins' vaccine T cell response reportedly gave the appearance of partial convergence and partial personalization.

This chain joins TRBV3-1 and TRBJ1-1, with TRBD1 matching over 12 bases. The sample taken for sequencing was PBMCs. The sequence was obtained from a woman between 18 and 29 years old in good health. The CDR3 is CASSRDRGLYNTEAFF. As DNA, the CDR3 is TGTGCCAGCAGCCGGGACAGGGGGCTATATAACACTGAAGCTTTCTTT.